This is a list of T cell receptor beta chains from one sample in a study of STAT5B mutations in CD4+ large granular lymphocyte leukemia. Only in-frame clones appear in the TCRdb table, and some are missing; sequencing was by immunoSEQ multiplex PCR. The sample has over 25,000 clones, roughly four fifths seen once; the top ten hold 0.29%. Sequencing was performed on CD4+ T cells from blood buffy coats. These receptors originate from a human donor in good health. CDR3s include the opening cysteine and the closing phenylalanine or tryptophan. The order of the fields is clone size, V gene, J gene, D gene, CDR3 DNA, CDR3 protein. A D gene is named only where the DNA matches it firmly. Size is omitted from some rows. Given values are once, few, many or a class for expanded clones.

NA	TRBV6-6	TRBJ1-4	TRBD1	TGTGCCAGCAGTTCACAGGGGGCCTATGAAAAACTGTTTTTT	CASSSQGAYEKLFF
NA	TRBV2	TRBJ2-2	TRBD2	TGTGCCAGCAGAGTACTAGCGGGAGCGAACACCGGGGAGCTGTTTTTT	CASRVLAGANTGELFF
NA	TRBV10-3	TRBJ1-2	TRBD1	TGTGCCATCAAGGGGACAGGGGACAACTATGGCTACACCTTC	CAIKGTGDNYGYTF
NA	TRBV4-2	TRBJ2-7	TRBD1	TGTGCCAGCAGCCAGCCAGGACAGGGATCCCACGAGCAGTACTTC	CASSQPGQGSHEQYF
NA	TRBV30	TRBJ2-3	NA	TGTGCCTGGAGTGTCGCAGGATCCCGCACAGATACGCAGTATTTT	CAWSVAGSRTDTQYF
NA	TRBV27	TRBJ1-1	NA	TGTGCCAGCAGGTCCCGGCCCCGCACTGAAGCTTTCTTT	CASRSRPRTEAFF
few	TRBV5-5	TRBJ1-1	NA	TGTGCCAGCAGCCCACGGGGTTTCAGCACTGAAGCTTTCTTT	CASSPRGFSTEAFF
few	TRBV10-1	TRBJ1-6	NA	TGCGCCAGCAGTGAGTTGGGGAATTCACCCCTCCACTTT	CASSELGNSPLHF
few	TRBV11-2	TRBJ1-4	NA	TGTGCCAGCAGCTTATACAGAGCAACTAATGAAAAACTGTTTTTT	CASSLYRATNEKLFF
NA	TRBV7-9	TRBJ1-1	NA	TGTGCCAGCACCTGGAGAGAGAACACTGAAGCTTTCTTT	CASTWRENTEAFF
NA	TRBV11-3	TRBJ2-2	NA	TGTGCCAGCAGCTTAGCTCTAAGAGCGGATCAGGGCGGGGAGCTGTTTTTT	CASSLALRADQGGELFF
NA	TRBV5-4	TRBJ2-1	NA	TGTGCCAGCACCAGGGGAGGGGGCTACCGGGATAATGAGCAGTTCTTC	CASTRGGGYRDNEQFF
NA	TRBV11-2	TRBJ1-3	NA	TGTGCCAGCAGCTTACGGGAAAACACCATATATTTT	CASSLRENTIYF
NA	TRBV19	TRBJ1-6	NA	TGTGCCAGTAGTCCTAACAGACAGTTTTCTTCACCCCTCCACTTT	CASSPNRQFSSPLHF
NA	TRBV9	TRBJ2-2	NA	TGTGCCAGCAGCGTAGCTAGGGACTACAGGGGAACCGGGGAGCTGTTTTTT	CASSVARDYRGTGELFF
NA	TRBV2	TRBJ2-2	NA	TGTGCCAGCAGTGAAGTGGTTTACTCCGGGGAGCTGTTTTTT	CASSEVVYSGELFF
NA	TRBV10-3	TRBJ2-3	NA	TGTGCCATCAGTGAAATAGCGAGCCCCAGCACAGATACGCAGTATTTT	CAISEIASPSTDTQYF
NA	TRBV19	TRBJ1-5	NA	TGTGCCAGTAGTATACCAATTACCCCGGGTGTCGAGCAGCCCCAGCATTTT	CASSIPITPGVEQPQHF
NA	TRBV18	TRBJ2-7	NA	TGTGCCAGCTCACCATCTTCCACCCGAGTCTCCTACGAGCAGTACTTC	CASSPSSTRVSYEQYF
NA	TRBV7-2	TRBJ1-2	TRBD1	TGTGCCAGCAGCTTCCCCCCGGGACAGGGCTTGGGCTACACCTTC	CASSFPPGQGLGYTF
NA	TRBV29-1	TRBJ1-6	NA	TGCAGCGTGGGGACGGGGGATAATTCACCCCTCCACTTT	CSVGTGDNSPLHF
NA	TRBV2	TRBJ2-4	TRBD2	TGTGCCAGCAGTGAAGAGAGGACTAGAAACCTAAACATTCAGTACTTC	CASSEERTRNLNIQYF
NA	TRBV6-1	TRBJ1-3	NA	TGTGCCAGCACTTACGCAGGGCCCGGAAACACCATATATTTT	CASTYAGPGNTIYF
NA	TRBV5-4	TRBJ1-1	NA	TGTGCCAGCAGCCAAATCCAGGGGAACACTGAAGCTTTCTTT	CASSQIQGNTEAFF
NA	TRBV5-1	TRBJ2-1	NA	TGCGCCAGCAGTTTTAGCGATGTCTCCTACAATGAGCAGTTCTTC	CASSFSDVSYNEQFF
NA	TRBV19	TRBJ1-6	TRBD1	TGTGCCAGTAGCAAGCGAACCGGACAGGGGTTGTCCTATAATTCACCCCTCCACTTT	CASSKRTGQGLSYNSPLHF
NA	TRBV5-1	TRBJ2-1	TRBD2	TGCGCCAGCAGCTTGGGACTAGCGGGAGGAGGGAGGAATGAGCAGTTCTTC	CASSLGLAGGGRNEQFF
NA	TRBV27	TRBJ2-5	NA	TGTGCCAGCAGTTTATGGGCCTCACAAGAGACCCAGTACTTC	CASSLWASQETQYF
NA	TRBV5-1	TRBJ1-6	NA	TGCGCCAGCAGCTTGGAGGGAGAGATTAATTCACCCCTCCACTTT	CASSLEGEINSPLHF
NA	TRBV5-5	TRBJ1-4	NA	TGTGCCAGCAGCCCCGTCGGGGGGTTGAATGAAAAACTGTTTTTT	CASSPVGGLNEKLFF